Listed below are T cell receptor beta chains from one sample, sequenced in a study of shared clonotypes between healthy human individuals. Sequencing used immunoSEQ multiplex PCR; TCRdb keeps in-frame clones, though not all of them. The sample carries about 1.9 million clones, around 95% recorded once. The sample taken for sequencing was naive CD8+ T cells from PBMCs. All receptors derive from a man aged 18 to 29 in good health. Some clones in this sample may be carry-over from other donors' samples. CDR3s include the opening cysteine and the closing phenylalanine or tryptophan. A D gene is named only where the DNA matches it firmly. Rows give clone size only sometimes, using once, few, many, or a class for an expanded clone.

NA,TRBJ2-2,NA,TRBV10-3,TGTGCCATATCGGGCATAACAGGTACCGGGGAGCTGTTTTTT,CAISGITGTGELFF
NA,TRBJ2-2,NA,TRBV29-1,TGCAGCGCCATGCCACGGGACGGGTGGAACACCGGGGAGCTGTTTTTT,CSAMPRDGWNTGELFF
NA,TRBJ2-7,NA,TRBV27,TGTGCCAGATACACCGGCGCGTGGCAGTACTTC,CARYTGAWQYF
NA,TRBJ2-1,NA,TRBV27,TGTGCCAGCAGTTTATCTTGGGGTTACAATGAGCAGTTCTTC,CASSLSWGYNEQFF
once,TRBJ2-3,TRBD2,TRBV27,TGTGCCAGCAGTTTAATTGGGACTAGTGGTAGCACAGATACGCAGTATTTT,CASSLIGTSGSTDTQYF
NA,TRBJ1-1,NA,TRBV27,TGTGCCAGCAGTTTATTTGGCAGGGAGGATACTGAAGCTTTCTTT,CASSLFGREDTEAFF
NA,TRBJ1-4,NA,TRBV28,TGTGCCAGCAGTTCATCAGGGGCAACTAATGAAAAACTGTTTTTT,CASSSSGATNEKLFF
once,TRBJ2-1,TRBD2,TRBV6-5,TGTGCCAGCAGTTACTTGCCTAGCGGATACAATGAGCAGTTCTTC,CASSYLPSGYNEQFF
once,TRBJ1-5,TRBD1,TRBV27,TGTGCCAGCAGACTACAGGGGACGAATCAGCCCCAGCATTTT,CASRLQGTNQPQHF
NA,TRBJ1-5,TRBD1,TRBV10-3,TGTGCCATCAGTGAACAGGGGAAGCACAATCAGCCCCAGCATTTT,CAISEQGKHNQPQHF
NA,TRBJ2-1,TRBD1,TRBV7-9,TGTGCCAGCAGCTCGACGACAGGGTTGAATGAGCAGTTCTTC,CASSSTTGLNEQFF
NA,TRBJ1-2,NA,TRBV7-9,TGTGCCAGCAGCTTCCGGGACACGGAAACAAACTATGGCTACACCTTC,CASSFRDTETNYGYTF
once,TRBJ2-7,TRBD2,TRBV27,TGTGCCAGCAGTTTTTCTTCCGGGACTATCTCCTACGAGCAGTACTTC,CASSFSSGTISYEQYF
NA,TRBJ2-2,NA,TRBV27,TGTGCCAGCAGTATCGGGGCCGCGAACACCGGGGAGCTGTTTTTT,CASSIGAANTGELFF
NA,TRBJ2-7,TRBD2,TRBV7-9,TGTGCCAGCAGCTTGACTAGCGGAGCCTACGAGCAGTACTTC,CASSLTSGAYEQYF
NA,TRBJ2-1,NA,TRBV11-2,TGTGCCAGCAGCACTCTGGTGGGCAATGAGCAGTTCTTC,CASSTLVGNEQFF
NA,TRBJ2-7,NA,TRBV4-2,TGTGCCAGCAGCCAGGATGGGAGTGGCGGGTTAGAGCAGTACTTC,CASSQDGSGGLEQYF
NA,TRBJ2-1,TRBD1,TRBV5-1,TGCGCCAGCAGCTTGTGGACAGGAAGTAATGAGCAGTTCTTC,CASSLWTGSNEQFF
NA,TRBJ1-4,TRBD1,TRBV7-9,TGTGCCAGCAGCTCCATCCGATACGGGACAGGGGAAAAACTGTTTTTT,CASSSIRYGTGEKLFF
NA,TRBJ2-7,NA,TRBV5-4,TGTGCCAGCAGCTTGGACCGGGAGCCCCCATCCAACTACGAGCAGTACTTC,CASSLDREPPSNYEQYF
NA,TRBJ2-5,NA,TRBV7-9,TGTGCCAGCACACCCCCCGTGGGCTACCGGCAAGAGACCCAGTACTTC,CASTPPVGYRQETQYF
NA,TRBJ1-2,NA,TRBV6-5,TGTGCCAGCCTACCCCCAGGGGCCGCGGATGGCTACACCTTC,CASLPPGAADGYTF
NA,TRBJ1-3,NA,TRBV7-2,TGTGCCAGCAGCTCTGATCTAGTTTCTGGAAACACCATATATTTT,CASSSDLVSGNTIYF
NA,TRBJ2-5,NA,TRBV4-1,TGCGCCAGCAGCATATCAGGGGGGCGGCTTGGGGAGACCCAGTACTTC,CASSISGGRLGETQYF
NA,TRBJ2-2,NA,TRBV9,TGTGCCAGCAGTTTCCGGGAGACCGGGGAGCTGTTTTTT,CASSFRETGELFF
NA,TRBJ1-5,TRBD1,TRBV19,TGTGCCAGTAGTCCACTAAGGGACAGGGTAGGGTATAGCAATCAGCCCCAGCATTTT,CASSPLRDRVGYSNQPQHF
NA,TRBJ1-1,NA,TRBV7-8,TGTGCCAGCAGCCCATGGGTCTTAAACACTGAAGCTTTCTTT,CASSPWVLNTEAFF
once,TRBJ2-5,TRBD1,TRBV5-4,TGTGCCAGCAGCTCTGGACAGGGCTTGGTTGGGGAGACCCAGTACTTC,CASSSGQGLVGETQYF
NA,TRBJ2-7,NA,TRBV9,TGTGCCAGCAGCGTGGGGATGTCCGGAAACTACGAGCAGTACTTC,CASSVGMSGNYEQYF
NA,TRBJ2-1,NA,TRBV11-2,TGTGCCAGCAGCTTAGCCCGATCGAATGAGCAGTTCTTC,CASSLARSNEQFF
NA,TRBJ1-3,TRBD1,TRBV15,TGTGCCACCAGCAGAGGGACAGGCTCTGGAAACACCATATATTTT,CATSRGTGSGNTIYF
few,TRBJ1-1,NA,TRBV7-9,TGTGCCAGCAGCTTAATCGCAGGGATGAACACTGAAGCTTTCTTT,CASSLIAGMNTEAFF
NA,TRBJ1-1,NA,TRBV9,TGTGCCAGCAGCGTAGATGCGAGGAGTCTAGGGATCACTGAAGCTTTCTTT,CASSVDARSLGITEAFF
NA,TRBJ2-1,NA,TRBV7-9,TGTGCCAGCAGCCCAGGGGTCTCCGGGGGCATGGTCCTCAATGAGCAGTTCTTC,CASSPGVSGGMVLNEQFF
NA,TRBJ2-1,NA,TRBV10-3,TGTGCCATCCAGGGGGGCGACCAAAGCTCCTACAATGAGCAGTTCTTC,CAIQGGDQSSYNEQFF
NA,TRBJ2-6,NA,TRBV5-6,TGTGCCAGCAGCTTTGAGGAGGGCTCTGGGGCCAACGTCCTGACTTTC,CASSFEEGSGANVLTF
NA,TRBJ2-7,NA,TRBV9,TGTGCCAGCAGCGTAGCGGCTGGAGCCCTGAGCTCCTACGAGCAGTACTTC,CASSVAAGALSSYEQYF
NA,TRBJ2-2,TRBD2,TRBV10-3,TGTGCCATCAGTACCCCCCCGGGACTAGCGGAGAGGGGGGAGCTGTTTTTT,CAISTPPGLAERGELFF
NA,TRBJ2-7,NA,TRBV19,TGTGCCAGTAGTTTACACGGGGGTTCCTACGAGCAGTACTTC,CASSLHGGSYEQYF
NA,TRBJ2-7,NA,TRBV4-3,TGCGCCAGCAGCCAAGAATATGGTAGGAGGGGGAGCTCCTACGAGCAGTACTTC,CASSQEYGRRGSSYEQYF
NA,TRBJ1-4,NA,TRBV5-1,TGCGCCAGCAGCTTGGCCGTCGGACAGTATAATGAAAAACTGTTTTTT,CASSLAVGQYNEKLFF
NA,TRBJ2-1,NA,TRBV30,TGTGCCTGGAGTGCCCGTGTTGGCGAGCAGTTCTTC,CAWSARVGEQFF
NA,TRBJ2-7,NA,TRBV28,TGTGCCAGCAGTTTTAGGCACTACTCCTACGAGCAGTACTTC,CASSFRHYSYEQYF
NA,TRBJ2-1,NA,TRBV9,TGTGCCAGCAGCAACCCCTGGGGGGGGGCATTAAGCGAGCAGTTCTTC,CASSNPWGGALSEQFF
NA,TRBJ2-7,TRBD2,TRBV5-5,TGTGCCAGCAGCTACGGAGCGGGAGGGCACTACGAGCAGTACTTC,CASSYGAGGHYEQYF
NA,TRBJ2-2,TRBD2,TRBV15,TGTGCCACCAGCAGACCGGGACTAGCGGGAGGCGGAAGAGGGGAGCTGTTTTTT,CATSRPGLAGGGRGELFF
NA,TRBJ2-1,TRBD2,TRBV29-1,TGCAGCGGGATGACTAGCGGGAACAATGAGCAGTTCTTC,CSGMTSGNNEQFF
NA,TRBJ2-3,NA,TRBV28,TGTGCCAGCAGTTTATCAGTAAGACCAAGCACAGATACGCAGTATTTT,CASSLSVRPSTDTQYF
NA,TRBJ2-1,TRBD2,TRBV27,TGTGCCAGCAGTTTATCGGGACTAGCGGGAGGGCCAGGAGGGAGGTTCTTC,CASSLSGLAGGPGGRFF
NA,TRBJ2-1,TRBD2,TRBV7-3,TGTGCCAGCAGCTTATTAGCGGGACCGAATGAGCAGTTCTTC,CASSLLAGPNEQFF
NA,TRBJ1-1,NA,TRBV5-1,TGCGCCAGCAGCTTGTCAGGGCTGGCTTTCTTT,CASSLSGLAFF
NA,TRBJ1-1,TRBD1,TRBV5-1,TGCGCCAGTGCGGGACAGGGCCACTTCGGCACTGAAGCTTTCTTT,CASAGQGHFGTEAFF